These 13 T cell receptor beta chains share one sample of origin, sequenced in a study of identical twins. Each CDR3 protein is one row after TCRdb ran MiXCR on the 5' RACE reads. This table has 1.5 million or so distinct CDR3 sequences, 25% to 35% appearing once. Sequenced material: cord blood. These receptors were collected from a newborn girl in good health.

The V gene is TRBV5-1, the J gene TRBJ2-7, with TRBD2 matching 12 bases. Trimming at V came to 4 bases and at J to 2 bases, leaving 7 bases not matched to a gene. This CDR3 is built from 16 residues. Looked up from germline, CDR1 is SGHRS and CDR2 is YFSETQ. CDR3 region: CASSDSLAGGPYEQYF. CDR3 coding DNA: TGCGCCAGCAGCGATAGTCTAGCGGGGGGGCCCTACGAGCAGTACTTC.

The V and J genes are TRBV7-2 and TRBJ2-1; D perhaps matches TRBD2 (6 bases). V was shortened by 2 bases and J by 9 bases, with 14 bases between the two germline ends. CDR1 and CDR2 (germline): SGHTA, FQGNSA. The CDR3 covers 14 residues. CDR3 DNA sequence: TGTGCCAGCAGCTTATCCGGGAGCACCGCTGAGCAGTTCTTC. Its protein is CASSLSGSTAEQFF. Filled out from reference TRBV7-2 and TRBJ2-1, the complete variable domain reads GAGVSQSPSNKVTEKGKDVELRCDPISGHTALYWYRQSLGQGLEFLIYFQGNSAPDKSGLPSDRFSAERTGGSVSTLTIQRTQQEDSAVYLCASSLSGSTAEQFFGPGTRLTVL.

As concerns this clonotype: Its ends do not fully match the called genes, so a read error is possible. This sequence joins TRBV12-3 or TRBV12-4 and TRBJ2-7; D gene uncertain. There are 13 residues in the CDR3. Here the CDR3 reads CASSYGSSYVQYF. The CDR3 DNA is TGTGCCAGCAGTTATGGATCCTCCTACGTGCAGTACTTC.

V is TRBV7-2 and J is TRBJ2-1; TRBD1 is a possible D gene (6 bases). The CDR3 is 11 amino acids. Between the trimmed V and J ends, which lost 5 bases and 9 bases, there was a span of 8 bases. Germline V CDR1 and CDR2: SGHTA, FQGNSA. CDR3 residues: CASSDRIEQFF. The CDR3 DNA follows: TGTGCCAGCAGCGACAGGATTGAGCAGTTCTTC.

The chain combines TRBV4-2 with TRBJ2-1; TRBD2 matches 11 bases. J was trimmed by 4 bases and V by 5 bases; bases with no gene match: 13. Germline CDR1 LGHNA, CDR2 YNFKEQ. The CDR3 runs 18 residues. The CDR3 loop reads CASSNQDTLAGVYNEQFF. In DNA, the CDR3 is TGTGCCAGCAGCAACCAAGACACACTAGCGGGGGTTTACAATGAGCAGTTCTTC.

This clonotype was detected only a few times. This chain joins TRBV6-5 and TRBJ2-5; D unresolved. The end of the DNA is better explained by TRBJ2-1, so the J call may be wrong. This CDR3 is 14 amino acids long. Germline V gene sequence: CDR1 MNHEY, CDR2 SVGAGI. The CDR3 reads CASSYEAVQETQFF. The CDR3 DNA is TGTGCCAGCAGTTACGAGGCGGTTCAAGAGACCCAGTTCTTC.

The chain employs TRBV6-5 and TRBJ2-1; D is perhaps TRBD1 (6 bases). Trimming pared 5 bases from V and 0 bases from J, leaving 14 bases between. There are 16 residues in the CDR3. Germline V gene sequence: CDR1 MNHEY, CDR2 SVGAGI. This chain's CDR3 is CASSGNTGSSYNEQFF. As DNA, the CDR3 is TGTGCCAGCAGTGGAAACACAGGGAGCTCCTACAATGAGCAGTTCTTC.

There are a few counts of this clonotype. The CDR3 region is CASSWGQGEGKLFF. The CDR3 coding sequence is TGTGCCAGCAGTTGGGGACAGGGAGAGGGAAAACTGTTTTTT. The chain has TRBV27 and TRBJ1-4; 9 nucleotides match TRBD1. The CDR3 is made up of 14 amino acids. V lost 4 bases to trimming and J lost 10 bases; unmatched junction nucleotides: 7. Per germline, CDR1 MNHEY and CDR2 SMNVEV (reference sequence). The full variable domain, in which reference TRBV27 and TRBJ1-4 provide the parts outside the CDR3, is EAQVTQNPRYLITVTGKKLTVTCSQNMNHEYMSWYRQDPGLGLRQIYYSMNVEVTDKGDVPEGYKVSRKEKRNFPLILESPSPNQTSLYFCASSWGQGEGKLFFGSGTQLSVL.

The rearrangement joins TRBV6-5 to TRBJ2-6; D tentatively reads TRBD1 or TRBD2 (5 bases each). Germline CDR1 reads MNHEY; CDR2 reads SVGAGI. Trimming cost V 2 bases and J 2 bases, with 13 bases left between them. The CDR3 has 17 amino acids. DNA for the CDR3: TGTGCCAGCAGTTACGACGATCCGGGGCCTGGGGCCAACGTCCTGACTTTC. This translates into CASSYDDPGPGANVLTF.

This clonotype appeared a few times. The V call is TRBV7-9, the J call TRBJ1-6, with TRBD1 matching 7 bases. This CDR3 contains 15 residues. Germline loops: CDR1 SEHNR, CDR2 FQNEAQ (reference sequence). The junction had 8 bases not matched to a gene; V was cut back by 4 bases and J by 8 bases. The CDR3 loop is CASSSDRFSYSPLHF. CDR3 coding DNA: TGTGCCAGCAGCTCGGACAGGTTCTCCTATTCACCCCTCCACTTT. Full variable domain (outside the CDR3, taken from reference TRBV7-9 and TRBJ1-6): DTGVSQNPRHKITKRGQNVTFRCDPISEHNRLYWYRQTLGQGPEFLTYFQNEAQLEKSRLLSDRFSAERPKGSFSTLEIQRTEQGDSAMYLCASSSDRFSYSPLHFGNGTRLTVT.

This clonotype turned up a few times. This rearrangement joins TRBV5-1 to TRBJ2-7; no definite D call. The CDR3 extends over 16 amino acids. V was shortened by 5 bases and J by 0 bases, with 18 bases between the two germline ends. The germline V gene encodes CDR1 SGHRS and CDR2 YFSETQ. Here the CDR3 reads CASSPGSHLSSYEQYF. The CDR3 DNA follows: TGCGCCAGCAGTCCTGGCAGCCACCTCAGCTCCTACGAGCAGTACTTC. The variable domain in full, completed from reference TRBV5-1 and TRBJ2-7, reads KAGVTQTPRYLIKTRGQQVTLSCSPISGHRSVSWYQQTPGQGLQFLFEYFSETQRNKGNFPGRFSGRQFSNSRSEMNVSTLELGDSALYLCASSPGSHLSSYEQYFGPGTRLTVT.

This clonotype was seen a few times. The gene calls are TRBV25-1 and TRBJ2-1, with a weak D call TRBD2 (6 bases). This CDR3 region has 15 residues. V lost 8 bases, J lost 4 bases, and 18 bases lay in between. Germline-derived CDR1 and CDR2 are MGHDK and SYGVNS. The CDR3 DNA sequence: TGTGCCAGCTCCGGCGGGACCCTACATTACAATGAGCAGTTCTTC. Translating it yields CASSGGTLHYNEQFF.

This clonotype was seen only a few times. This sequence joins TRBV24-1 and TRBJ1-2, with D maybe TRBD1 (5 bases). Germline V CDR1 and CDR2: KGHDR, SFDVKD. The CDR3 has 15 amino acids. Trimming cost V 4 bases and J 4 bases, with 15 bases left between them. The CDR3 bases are TGTGCCACCAGTGACCTTCAGGGCGGGGGCTATGGCTACACCTTC. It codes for CATSDLQGGGYGYTF.